The rows below give T cell receptor beta chains drawn from one sample of a study of long-term antiretroviral therapy in people with HIV. The repertoire was sequenced with immunoSEQ multiplex PCR; TCRdb's copy has only in-frame clones and lacks some. The sample carries roughly 44,000 clones, nearly 95% recorded once. The source was unsorted PBMCs, collected 3.7 years after starting antiretroviral therapy. The receptors originated from a woman in her 50s with HIV. The CDR3 runs from the conserved cysteine through the conserved F or W. A D gene is named only where the DNA matches it firmly. Where a row states a size, it is once, few, many or the class of an expanded clone; other rows omit it.

V gene	J gene	D gene	clone size	CDR3 protein	CDR3 DNA
TRBV19	TRBJ2-2	-	-	CASSIGLGTFTGELFF	TGTGCCAGTAGTATAGGACTAGGTACCTTTACCGGGGAGCTGTTTTTT
TRBV6-5	TRBJ1-2	-	-	CASGGLLTENYGYTF	TGTGCCAGCGGAGGGCTTCTGACCGAAAACTATGGCTACACCTTC
TRBV7-2	TRBJ2-6	TRBD1	-	CASSFAPGGGANVLTF	TGTGCCAGCAGCTTCGCCCCAGGGGGAGGGGCCAACGTCCTGACTTTC
TRBV2	TRBJ2-6	-	-	CASMYGGGANVLTF	TGTGCCAGCATGTACGGGGGTGGGGCCAACGTCCTGACTTTC
TRBV2	TRBJ1-5	-	-	CASSPDGTNQPQHF	TGTGCCAGCAGTCCCGACGGCACCAATCAGCCCCAGCATTTT
TRBV5-1	TRBJ2-3	TRBD2	-	CASSLTSDPDTQYF	TGCGCCAGCAGCTTGACTAGCGACCCAGATACGCAGTATTTT
TRBV5-1	TRBJ1-2	-	once	CASKVTGGANYGYTF	TGCGCCAGCAAAGTCACGGGGGGAGCTAACTATGGCTACACCTTC
TRBV15	TRBJ2-3	-	-	CATSFRQGGIDTQYF	TGTGCCACCAGCTTCCGACAGGGAGGAATAGATACGCAGTATTTT
TRBV30	TRBJ2-7	TRBD1	-	CAWSIRDRAYEQYF	TGTGCCTGGTCGATCCGGGACAGGGCGTACGAGCAGTACTTC
TRBV19	TRBJ1-2	TRBD1	few	CASAPTGTFVGYGYTF	TGTGCCAGTGCCCCGACAGGGACCTTCGTAGGGTATGGCTACACCTTC
TRBV11-2	TRBJ2-7	-	-	CASSLSTGSAYEQYF	TGTGCCAGCAGCTTAAGTACAGGGAGTGCCTACGAGCAGTACTTC
TRBV2	TRBJ1-2	-	-	CASSESLTGTYGYTF	TGTGCCAGCAGTGAAAGTCTTACAGGGACGTACGGCTACACCTTC
TRBV27	TRBJ2-1	TRBD2	-	CASRGLAFYNEQFF	TGTGCCAGCAGAGGACTAGCCTTCTACAATGAGCAGTTCTTC
TRBV2	TRBJ2-7	TRBD1	-	CASSLGQGSGEQYF	TGTGCCAGCAGCCTAGGACAGGGGTCGGGCGAGCAGTACTTC
TRBV7-2	TRBJ2-2	TRBD2	-	CASSLTWRETNTGELFF	TGTGCCAGCAGCTTAACTTGGCGGGAGACGAACACCGGGGAGCTGTTTTTT
TRBV5-1	TRBJ2-3	TRBD2	-	CASSPGLEWSTDTQYF	TGCGCCAGCAGCCCAGGACTAGAATGGAGCACAGATACGCAGTATTTT
TRBV6-1	TRBJ2-2	-	-	CASSEGPYLTNTGELFF	TGTGCCAGCAGTGAAGGACCGTACCTTACGAACACCGGGGAGCTGTTTTTT
TRBV25-1	TRBJ2-3	TRBD2	-	CASSGFLAGETDTQYF	TGTGCCAGCAGTGGGTTCTTAGCGGGGGAAACAGATACGCAGTATTTT
TRBV7-3	TRBJ2-5	-	-	CASSLTGVAQETQYF	TGTGCCAGCAGCTTAACCGGGGTCGCTCAAGAGACCCAGTACTTC
TRBV5-1	TRBJ2-3	-	-	CASSLRTDTQYF	TGCGCCAGCAGCTTGCGTACAGATACGCAGTATTTT
TRBV30	TRBJ1-6	-	-	CASRTLTYNSPLHF	TGTGCCTCCCGGACGCTCACCTATAATTCACCCCTCCACTTT
TRBV7-3	TRBJ2-3	-	-	CASSAGASGLTDTQYF	TGTGCCAGCAGCGCAGGGGCATCCGGGCTTACAGATACGCAGTATTTT
TRBV6-5	TRBJ2-5	-	-	CASSGTFETQYF	TGTGCCAGCAGTGGGACTTTCGAGACCCAGTACTTC
TRBV13	TRBJ1-3	-	-	CASGWLKGSSGNTIYF	TGTGCCAGCGGTTGGTTGAAGGGCTCCTCTGGAAACACCATATATTTT
TRBV20-1	TRBJ1-1	-	once	CSAILDTEAFF	TGCAGTGCTATTCTAGACACTGAAGCTTTCTTT
TRBV29-1	TRBJ2-3	-	-	CSAGGETFREYRTDTQYF	TGCAGCGCCGGAGGGGAGACATTTAGGGAATATAGGACAGATACGCAGTATTTT
TRBV19	TRBJ1-6	-	-	CASRVQGSYNSPLHF	TGTGCCAGTAGAGTCCAGGGATCCTATAATTCACCCCTCCACTTT
TRBV9	TRBJ2-1	TRBD1	-	CASSIVGQDEQFF	TGTGCCAGCAGCATAGTGGGACAGGATGAGCAGTTCTTC
TRBV6-6	TRBJ2-1	TRBD1	-	CASSDGAGGHNEQFF	TGTGCCAGCAGCGACGGGGCAGGGGGCCACAATGAGCAGTTCTTC